Following are 18 T cell receptor beta chains from one sample sequenced in a study of beta chain features in type 1 diabetes listed by TCRdb under 2018. The library was obtained by the immunoSEQ multiplex PCR assay. The entire isolated RNA was reverse transcribed using the High Capacity cDNA Reverse Transcription Kit, and thus expressed TCRB transcripts were sequenced. The table comes from immuneACCESS by way of TCRdb, which keeps in-frame sequences with V and J called. Part of the clones is missing from these tables; in studies checked, under half for an unresolved V gene and the rest for unknown reasons. The sample table records over 120,000 clones; more than 9% of these occur just once. The ten largest clones add up to under 1.5% of the sample. Sample: naive CD4+ T cells from blood. The sample's cell subset or site label, decoded: true naive CD4+ T cells. These receptors were collected from a man younger than 35 in good health.

In this sample, this clone turned up a few times. The V gene is TRBV7-3, the J gene TRBJ1-6, with TRBD1 as a possible D gene (5 bases). The CDR3 is made up of 13 amino acids. V lost 5 bases and J 8 bases, leaving 10 bases between the germline ends. Germline V gene sequence: CDR1 SGHTA, CDR2 FQGTGA. CDR3: CASSIRDYSPLHF. In DNA, the CDR3 is TGTGCCAGCAGCATCAGGGATTATTCACCCCTCCACTTT.

This clone was picked up a small number of times. This chain uses TRBV5-4 with TRBJ2-5; possible D gene TRBD1, 6 bases. Looked up from germline, CDR1 is SGHNT and CDR2 is YYREEE (reference sequence). The CDR3 is 13 residues long. V was pared by 2 bases and J by 5 bases, with 10 bases between. The CDR3 DNA reads as TGTGCCAGCAGCTTAGGGCAGGGGGAGACCCAGTACTTC. Translation: CASSLGQGETQYF.

This clone was seen ten or more times. The V call is TRBV4-3, the J call TRBJ2-4; 7 nucleotides agree with TRBD2. Germline lookup yields CDR1 LGHNA and CDR2 YSLEER. The CDR3 spans 17 residues. V shed 1 base and J 0 bases; nucleotides not matched to a gene: 6. The CDR3 DNA sequence: TGCGCCAGCAGCCAAGGCGGGGGAGACTTAGCCAAAAACATTCAGTACTTC. This codes for CASSQGGGDLAKNIQYF.

This clone showed up just a few times. This chain links TRBV5-4 with TRBJ2-5; TRBD2 matches 15 bases. After removal of 4 bases from V and 2 bases from J, the junction contained 3 bases not matched to a gene. Germline CDR1 reads SGHNT; CDR2 reads YYREEE (reference sequence). CDR3 length: 16 residues. This CDR3 is CASSPGTSGGQETQYF. The DNA of the CDR3 is TGTGCCAGCAGCCCGGGGACTAGCGGGGGGCAAGAGACCCAGTACTTC.

The chain employs TRBV28 and TRBJ1-4; a possible D gene is TRBD1 (6 bases). CDR3 length: 13 amino acids. Germline V gives CDR1 MDHEN, CDR2 SYDVKM. In DNA, the CDR3 is TGTTCAACAACGGGCACAGGGAGTGAAAAACTGTTTTTT. Amino acids: CSTTGTGSEKLFF.

The chain has TRBV5-1 and TRBJ1-5, with a weak D call TRBD1 (6 bases). With 0 bases removed from V and 7 bases from J, the gap between germline ends came to 8 bases. Germline CDR1 SGHRS, CDR2 YFSETQ. The CDR3 contains 13 residues. The CDR3 here is CASSLVGGQPQHF. CDR3 DNA: TGCGCCAGCAGCTTGGTAGGGGGACAGCCCCAGCATTTT. Based on the CDR3 plus reference TRBV5-1 and TRBJ1-5, the full variable domain is KAGVTQTPRYLIKTRGQQVTLSCSPISGHRSVSWYQQTPGQGLQFLFEYFSETQRNKGNFPGRFSGRQFSNSRSEMNVSTLELGDSALYLCASSLVGGQPQHFGDGTRLSIL.

The chain carries TRBV5-1 and TRBJ2-7; 10 bases map to TRBD1. The trim removed 4 bases at V and 4 bases at J, leaving 5 bases unmatched. The CDR3 contains 14 residues. Germline CDR1 SGHRS, CDR2 YFSETQ. For the CDR3, the DNA is TGCGCCAGCAGCCCGGGACAGGGGTTATACGAGCAGTACTTC. It translates to CASSPGQGLYEQYF. The full variable domain, its missing parts supplied by reference TRBV5-1 and TRBJ2-7, is KAGVTQTPRYLIKTRGQQVTLSCSPISGHRSVSWYQQTPGQGLQFLFEYFSETQRNKGNFPGRFSGRQFSNSRSEMNVSTLELGDSALYLCASSPGQGLYEQYFGPGTRLTVT.

The rearrangement links TRBV6-5 to TRBJ2-1; possible D gene TRBD2, 6 bases. The CDR3 loop spans 15 amino acids. The V end was cut by 7 bases, the J end by 0 bases, with 13 bases between. Per the germline V gene, CDR1 is MNHEY and CDR2 is SVGAGI. The CDR3 sequence is CASTKGLSSYNEQFF. DNA for the CDR3: TGTGCCAGCACCAAGGGACTTTCCTCCTACAATGAGCAGTTCTTC.

This clone was seen a handful of times. J is TRBJ2-7 and V is TRBV18; 9 nucleotides match TRBD1. After removal of 4 bases from V and 7 bases from J, the junction contained 8 bases not matched to a gene. The CDR3 consists of 14 residues. The germline V gene encodes CDR1 KGHSH and CDR2 LQKENI. CDR3 coding DNA: TGTGCCAGCTCACGGCGACAGGGGGAAGGGGAGCAGTACTTC. Protein product: CASSRRQGEGEQYF. The variable domain in full, with the rest retrieved from reference TRBV18 and TRBJ2-7, is NAGVMQNPRHLVRRRGQEARLRCSPMKGHSHVYWYRQLPEEGLKFMVYLQKENIIDESGMPKERFSAEFPKEGPSILRIQQVVRGDSAAYFCASSRRQGEGEQYFGPGTRLTVT.

This clone has more than one count but fewer than ten. The rearrangement joins TRBV4-2 to TRBJ1-3; maybe TRBD1 (6 bases). Trimming left V 8 bases short and J 4 bases short, with 12 bases between. From germline, CDR1 is LGHNA and CDR2 YNFKEQ. This CDR3 region has 13 residues. CDR3: CASGQPGGNTIYF. The CDR3 DNA sequence: TGTGCCAGCGGACAGCCGGGGGGAAACACCATATATTTT.

This clone was recorded a few times. The chain is built from TRBV2 and TRBJ2-2, with a tentative D call TRBD1 (6 bases). This CDR3 has 14 residues. Germline V lookup: CDR1 SNHLY, CDR2 FYNNEI. Trimming left V 8 bases short and J 0 bases short, with 10 bases between. CDR3 coding DNA: TGTGCCAGCTCCGGGACAACGAACACCGGGGAGCTGTTTTTT. It yields the protein CASSGTTNTGELFF.

This clone was seen more than once but under ten times. V is TRBV10-3 and J is TRBJ2-2; 10 bases agree with TRBD2. The V gene's germline CDR1 is ENHRY and CDR2 SYGVKD. The CDR3 has 14 amino acids. J was trimmed by 1 base and V by 11 bases; bases with no gene match: 4. CDR3 in amino acids: CALASGGNTGELFF. For the CDR3, the DNA is TGTGCCTTGGCTAGCGGGGGGAACACCGGGGAGCTGTTTTTT.

The CDR3 DNA sequence: TGTGCCAGCAGCCAGATTACAGGACCGAACACTGAAGCTTTCTTT. Protein sequence: CASSQITGPNTEAFF. The chain employs TRBV14 and TRBJ1-1; tentatively, D is TRBD1 (5 bases). The CDR3 extends over 15 amino acids. Germline V gives CDR1 SGHDN, CDR2 FVKESK. V was shortened by 3 bases and J by 1 base, with 12 bases between the two germline ends. Drawing the rest from reference TRBV14 and TRBJ1-1, the complete variable domain is EAGVTQFPSHSVIEKGQTVTLRCDPISGHDNLYWYRRVMGKEIKFLLHFVKESKQDESGMPNNRFLAERTGGTYSTLKVQPAELEDSGVYFCASSQITGPNTEAFFGQGTRLTVV.

The genes are TRBV25-1 and TRBJ2-3; a weak D match, TRBD2 (7 bases). V was cut by 8 bases and J by 6 bases, with 18 bases left in between. This CDR3 has 14 amino acids. Germline V gene data show CDR1 as MGHDK and CDR2 as SYGVNS. In DNA, the CDR3 is TGTGCCAGCCATTACGGGGGGCTCACGGATACGCAGTATTTT. Protein product: CASHYGGLTDTQYF.

This clone was counted only a few times. This chain joins TRBV7-9 and TRBJ1-2, with 9 positions matching TRBD1. This CDR3 is built from 15 residues. In germline, CDR1 is SEHNR, CDR2 FQNEAQ (reference sequence). V lost 3 bases to trimming and J lost 2 bases; unmatched junction nucleotides: 4. CDR3 in DNA: TGTGCCAGCAGCTTGGGACAGGGTTGGAACTATGGCTACACCTTC. Encoded protein: CASSLGQGWNYGYTF.

The V call is TRBV9, the J call TRBJ2-1; 11 bases line up with TRBD2. Germline V gene lookup returns CDR1 SGDLS and CDR2 YYNGEE. The CDR3 spans 16 residues. The junction had 8 bases not matched to a gene; V was cut back by 5 bases and J by 4 bases. CDR3 coding DNA: TGTGCCAGCAGTCGGTTGACTAGCGGGGTATACAATGAGCAGTTCTTC. Translating gives CASSRLTSGVYNEQFF.

This clone showed up just a few times. The chain employs TRBV18 and TRBJ2-3; 9 bases are a match to TRBD1. The CDR3 loop spans 15 amino acids. V lost 8 bases and J lost 4; bases outside the gene matches: 10. The germline gives CDR1 KGHSH, CDR2 LQKENI. The CDR3, as DNA: TGTGCCAGCCTATTACAGGGGGCGCGTCCAGATACGCAGTATTTT. It encodes CASLLQGARPDTQYF.

Many counts were recorded for this clone. The chain carries TRBV7-9 and TRBJ1-5, with 10 bases that match TRBD1. Unmatched junction bases numbered 12, after V lost 6 bases and J lost 10 bases. Germline V gene lookup returns CDR1 SEHNR and CDR2 FQNEAQ (reference sequence). CDR3 length equals 15 residues. In DNA, the CDR3 is TGTGCCAGCAGTCGGGCGACAGGGGGCTGGGGTCCCCAGCATTTT. This sequence encodes CASSRATGGWGPQHF.